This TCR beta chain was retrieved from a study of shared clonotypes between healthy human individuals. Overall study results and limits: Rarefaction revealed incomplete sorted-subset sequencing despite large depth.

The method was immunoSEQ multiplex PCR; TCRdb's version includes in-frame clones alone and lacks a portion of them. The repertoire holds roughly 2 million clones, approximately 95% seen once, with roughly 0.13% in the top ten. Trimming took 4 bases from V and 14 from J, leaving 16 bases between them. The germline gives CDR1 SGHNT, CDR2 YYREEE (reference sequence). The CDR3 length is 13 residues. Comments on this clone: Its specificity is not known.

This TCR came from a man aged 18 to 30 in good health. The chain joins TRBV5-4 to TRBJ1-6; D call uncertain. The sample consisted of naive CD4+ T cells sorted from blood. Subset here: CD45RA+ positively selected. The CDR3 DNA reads TGTGCCAGCAGCCGCCTCTCCGACGAGACCCTCCACTTT. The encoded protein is CASSRLSDETLHF.